The entry below gives a single TCR beta chain sequence along with its context. In the source study's methods: From reference gene primer amplification, estimates of nucleated cell counts were derived. The table came from immunoSEQ multiplex PCR; TCRdb's copy has only in-frame clones and leaves some out. V, J and clone size are taken as reported in that table, and D and trimming were inferred from the DNA itself. This table holds approximately 200,000 clones, roughly 88% found once. The source of the sample is a study of blood T cell repertoires in COVID-19. Overall study context: Both acute and convalescent COVID-19 samples were obtained from the United States, Italy and Spain. Nucleic acid was either cDNA or gDNA, and it came from T cells, B-cell-depleted T cells, or PBMCs.

Trimming took 0 bases from V and 11 from J, leaving 11 bases between them. Germline V gene lookup returns CDR1 SGHRS and CDR2 YFSETQ. The CDR3 sequence is 12 residues long. The gene calls are TRBV5-1 and TRBJ2-5; maybe TRBD1 (6 bases). Sequencing was performed on peripheral blood. This receptor was taken from a man younger than 35 with active or convalescent COVID-19. The CDR3 sequence: CASSLVGGGQYF. In DNA form, the CDR3 reads TGCGCCAGCAGCTTGGTTGGGGGCGGTCAGTACTTC. The full variable domain, its missing parts supplied by reference TRBV5-1 and TRBJ2-5, is KAGVTQTPRYLIKTRGQQVTLSCSPISGHRSVSWYQQTPGQGLQFLFEYFSETQRNKGNFPGRFSGRQFSNSRSEMNVSTLELGDSALYLCASSLVGGGQYFGPGTRLLVL.